The next 31 T cell receptor beta chains were all read from a single sample in a study of blood T cell repertoires in COVID-19 (dated by TCRdb to the early 2020s). To prepare the library, the immunoSEQ multiplex PCR assay was applied. The clones in this table, taken by TCRdb from immuneACCESS, are in-frame only. Not every clone is retained; where verified, under half of the shortfall comes from an unresolved V gene, and the cause of the rest is unknown. Here the sample has 300,000 to 350,000 clones; roughly 88% occur a single time. The ten largest clones add up to less than 5.5% of the sample. Sequencing was done on a sample of PBMCs or T cells enriched from blood (not recorded which). These receptors came from a man aged 25-45 years who had recovered from COVID-19.

The J gene is TRBJ1-3, the V gene TRBV7-9; maybe TRBD1 (6 bases). Germline CDR1 reads SEHNR; CDR2 reads FQNEAQ (reference sequence). Trimming shortened V by 5 bases and J by 4 bases, and 9 bases separated the two germline ends. The CDR3 extends over 13 amino acids. The CDR3 protein is CASSPDSGNTIYF. For the CDR3, the DNA is TGTGCCAGCAGCCCGGACAGCGGAAACACCATATATTTT. The full variable domain, in which reference TRBV7-9 and TRBJ1-3 provide the parts outside the CDR3, is DTGVSQNPRHKITKRGQNVTFRCDPISEHNRLYWYRQTLGQGPEFLTYFQNEAQLEKSRLLSDRFSAERPKGSFSTLEIQRTEQGDSAMYLCASSPDSGNTIYFGEGSWLTVV.

This chain joins TRBV3-1 (or the pseudogene TRBV3-2) and TRBJ2-2; D unclear. Deletions cut 3 bases from V and 1 base from J, with 15 bases between. From germline, CDR1 is LGHDT and CDR2 YNNKEL (reference sequence). The CDR3 has 17 residues. The CDR3 bases are TGTGCCAGCAGCCATTTCATCCTAGTGGGGAACACCGGGGAGCTGTTTTTT. It codes for CASSHFILVGNTGELFF.

The V and J genes are TRBV9 and TRBJ2-1; D perhaps matches TRBD2 (5 bases). V lost 7 bases and J lost 0, with 11 bases in between. Germline assignment: CDR1 SGDLS and CDR2 YYNGEE. The CDR3 contains 14 residues. This CDR3 is CASERGSSYNEQFF. CDR3 nucleotide sequence: TGTGCCAGCGAACGGGGATCCTCCTACAATGAGCAGTTCTTC.

The gene calls are TRBV7-3 and TRBJ2-1; 10 nucleotides agree with TRBD1. The CDR3 is 15 amino acids. In germline, CDR1 is SGHTA, CDR2 FQGTGA. With V trimmed by 2 bases and J by 4 bases, 2 bases remained unmatched. In DNA, the CDR3 is TGTGCCAGCAGCTTAGAGGGACAGGGGTACAATGAGCAGTTCTTC. Translating gives CASSLEGQGYNEQFF.

This sequence joins TRBV6-1 and TRBJ1-2; the D gene is possibly TRBD1 (5 bases). Germline CDR1 MNHNS, CDR2 SASEGT. The CDR3 is made up of 16 amino acids. V lost 2 bases and J lost 6, with 19 bases in between. As DNA, the CDR3 is TGTGCCAGCAGTGAATTGGTGACAGCCAGAGGTGATGGCTACACCTTC. This translates into CASSELVTARGDGYTF.

The chain is built from TRBV3-1 (or the pseudogene TRBV3-2) and TRBJ2-3; 11 nucleotides line up with TRBD2. Germline assignment: CDR1 LGHDT and CDR2 YNNKEL (reference sequence). The CDR3 is 16 residues long. The ends lost 4 bases at V and 5 bases at J; junction bases unmatched: 8. This CDR3 reads CASSLLLAGEKDTQYF. As DNA, the CDR3 is TGTGCCAGCAGCCTGTTACTAGCGGGGGAAAAAGATACGCAGTATTTT.

The V and J genes are TRBV5-1 and TRBJ1-2; possible D gene TRBD1, 6 bases. The germline gives CDR1 SGHRS, CDR2 YFSETQ. Trimming left V 4 bases short and J 3 bases short, with 7 bases between. This CDR3 has 12 amino acids. CDR3 nucleotide sequence: TGCGCCAGCAGCGCAGGGGACTATGGCTACACCTTC. It encodes CASSAGDYGYTF.

The genes are TRBV7-6 and TRBJ1-6, with TRBD1 matching 7 bases. The germline V gene encodes CDR1 SGHVS and CDR2 FNYEAQ. This CDR3 is built from 15 residues. The V gene end was trimmed by 5 bases and the J gene end by 9 bases; junction bases not matched to a gene: 10. The CDR3 DNA reads TGTGCCAGCAGCCCCGGGGACAGCACCCTTTCACCCCTCCACTTT. Translated: CASSPGDSTLSPLHF.

The chain employs TRBV13 and TRBJ1-2; 8 nucleotides match TRBD1. Trimming cost V 5 bases and J 7 bases; bases outside gene matches: 18. The CDR3 is 17 amino acids. Germline values: CDR1 PRHDT, CDR2 FYEKMQ (reference sequence). The CDR3 DNA reads TGTGCCAGCAGCCCAGGACAGGGAGGGATCACCAGTATTGGCTACACCTTC. It yields the protein CASSPGQGGITSIGYTF.

The chain couples TRBV4-2 to TRBJ2-1; weak D call: TRBD1 (6 bases). Trimming left V 0 bases short and J 2 bases short, with 11 bases between. The CDR3 runs 16 residues. Germline V gene lookup returns CDR1 LGHNA and CDR2 YNFKEQ. In DNA form, the CDR3 reads TGTGCCAGCAGCCAAGATATACAGGGACCCTACAATGAGCAGTTCTTC. It translates to CASSQDIQGPYNEQFF.

The sample holds a few counts of this clone. The V call is TRBV15, the J call TRBJ2-7; D remains ambiguous. The ends were cut back, 8 bases at V and 1 base at J, with 21 bases in the middle. Looked up from germline, CDR1 is LNHNV and CDR2 is YYDKDF (reference sequence). The CDR3 is made up of 16 amino acids. CDR3 sequence: CATEMTELETSYEQYF. DNA for the CDR3: TGTGCCACCGAGATGACTGAACTGGAAACTTCCTACGAGCAGTACTTC.

The rearrangement links TRBV5-6 to TRBJ2-7; TRBD1 matches 7 bases. CDR3 length: 12 amino acids. The germline gives CDR1 SGHDT, CDR2 YYEEEE. Trimming at V came to 4 bases and at J to 4 bases, leaving 2 bases not matched to a gene. The CDR3 nucleotides read TGTGCCAGCAGCGGACAGGCATACGAGCAGTACTTC. This encodes CASSGQAYEQYF.

The rearrangement joins TRBV5-4 to TRBJ1-1; D might be TRBD1 (5 bases). Germline CDR1 is SGHNT and CDR2 is YYREEE (reference sequence). V was pared by 3 bases and J by 5 bases, with 11 bases between. CDR3 size: 13 residues. In DNA, the CDR3 is TGTGCCAGCAGCTCCATGGACACGACTGAAGCTTTCTTT. As protein: CASSSMDTTEAFF.

The rearrangement links TRBV5-1 to TRBJ1-1; TRBD1 matches at 7 bases. The CDR3 runs 13 residues. Germline trimming cut 7 bases from V and 5 bases from J; bases unmatched to any gene: 8. Germline values: CDR1 SGHRS, CDR2 YFSETQ. CDR3 nucleotide sequence: TGCGCCAGCGCAAGACAGGGTGAAACTGAAGCTTTCTTT. Residues: CASARQGETEAFF.

The V gene is TRBV6-5, the J gene TRBJ1-2, with D hard to call. Deletions cut 6 bases from V and 8 bases from J, with 16 bases between. The CDR3 runs to 13 residues. Germline V lookup: CDR1 MNHEY, CDR2 SVGAGI. Here the CDR3 DNA reads TGTGCCAGCAGGACCGAAGGACTCGTAGGCTACACCTTC. Its translation is CASRTEGLVGYTF.

The chain links TRBV6-5 to TRBJ1-5; 7 positions match TRBD1. With V trimmed by 6 bases and J by 1 base, 6 bases remained unmatched. The CDR3 length is 15 residues. Germline V gene lookup returns CDR1 MNHEY and CDR2 SVGAGI. CDR3 sequence: CASSNSGGSNQPQHF. In nucleotides, the CDR3 is TGTGCCAGCAGCAACTCAGGGGGAAGCAATCAGCCCCAGCATTTT.

This sequence joins TRBV2 and TRBJ1-2, with D possibly being TRBD1 (6 bases). The CDR3 contains 12 residues. Trimming stripped 7 bases from V and 8 bases from J, with 14 bases between. Germline-derived CDR1 and CDR2 are SNHLY and FYNNEI. DNA of the CDR3: TGTGCCAGCACCACAGGGAGTTGGGGCTACACCTTC. It translates to CASTTGSWGYTF.

The chain joins TRBV27 to TRBJ2-1; 7 nucleotides match TRBD2. Trimming at V came to 2 bases and at J to 4 bases, leaving 5 bases not matched to a gene. Per the germline V gene, CDR1 is MNHEY and CDR2 is SMNVEV (reference sequence). The CDR3 has 15 amino acids. The DNA for the CDR3 is TGTGCCAGCAGTTTACAGGCTAGCGGATACAATGAGCAGTTCTTC. Its translation is CASSLQASGYNEQFF.

The chain links TRBV28 to TRBJ2-2; the D gene is possibly TRBD1 (6 bases). CDR1 is MDHEN, CDR2 SYDVKM, per germline. The CDR3 is 16 amino acids. Trimming shortened V by 7 bases and J by 8 bases, and 23 bases separated the two germline ends. CDR3 nucleotide sequence: TGTGCCAGCATCTCAATCCGGACAGCATTAGGTGGGGAGCTGTTTTTT. Protein product: CASISIRTALGGELFF.

The chain employs TRBV24-1 and TRBJ2-3, with TRBD1 identical over 8 bases. V lost 4 bases and J lost 7; bases outside the gene matches: 9. Germline V gene data show CDR1 as KGHDR and CDR2 as SFDVKD. The CDR3 has 15 amino acids. The CDR3 reads CATSDPGQGLYTQYF. The CDR3, as DNA: TGTGCCACCAGTGACCCTGGACAGGGTTTGTATACGCAGTATTTT.

The V gene is TRBV27, the J gene TRBJ1-4, with a possible D match to TRBD1 (6 bases). CDR3 length: 14 amino acids. With 4 bases removed from V and 8 bases from J, the gap between germline ends came to 14 bases. The V gene's germline CDR1 is MNHEY and CDR2 SMNVEV (reference sequence). The CDR3 nucleotides read TGTGCCAGCAGTTCCGGTTGGGGGCTGGAAAAACTGTTTTTT. This translates into CASSSGWGLEKLFF.

The chain is built from TRBV12-3 or TRBV12-4 and TRBJ2-7; no firm D call. Trimming pared 5 bases from V and 4 bases from J, leaving 6 bases between. The length of the CDR3 is 11 residues. CDR3 nucleotides: TGTGCCAGCAGTAATTATTACGAGCAGTACTTC. Translation: CASSNYYEQYF.

V gene TRBV13 combines with J gene TRBJ2-7; 9 positions match TRBD1. CDR1 and CDR2 from the germline V gene are PRHDT and FYEKMQ (reference sequence). Trimming cost V 3 bases and J 2 bases; bases outside gene matches: 11. The CDR3 contains 17 residues. The chain's CDR3 is CASSLRWGGTGPYEQYF. The CDR3 DNA sequence: TGTGCCAGCAGCTTGAGATGGGGGGGGACAGGGCCCTACGAGCAGTACTTC.

The sample holds a few counts of this clone. This chain connects TRBV7-8 to TRBJ2-7; D call uncertain. The germline V and J ends were trimmed by 2 bases and 2 bases, with 7 bases remaining between them. This CDR3 is built from 13 residues. Germline assignment: CDR1 SGHVS and CDR2 FQNEAQ. The CDR3 loop is CASSLSPAYEQYF. DNA of the CDR3: TGTGCCAGCAGCTTAAGCCCTGCCTACGAGCAGTACTTC.

The chain couples TRBV19 to TRBJ2-5; 12 bases match TRBD2. CDR1 is LNHDA and CDR2 is SQIVND in the germline V gene (reference sequence). The CDR3 loop spans 17 amino acids. V was pared by 5 bases and J by 5 bases, with 12 bases of the junction left unmatched. This CDR3 is CASSPRGLAGKAETQYF. The CDR3 DNA reads as TGTGCCAGTAGTCCCCGCGGACTAGCGGGGAAGGCGGAGACCCAGTACTTC.

The V call is TRBV10-3, the J call TRBJ2-3; TRBD1 is a possible D gene (7 bases). CDR1 ENHRY and CDR2 SYGVKD come from the germline V gene. The CDR3 length is 14 residues. V lost 9 bases to trimming and J lost 3 bases, with 16 bases between them. The CDR3 DNA reads TGTGCCATAAGCCGGGACAGCGGGACAGATACGCAGTATTTT. It encodes CAISRDSGTDTQYF.

The rearrangement joins TRBV19 to TRBJ2-3; 7 nucleotides align to TRBD1. Trimming took 3 bases from V and 0 from J; bases not matched to a gene: 3. Germline V gene lookup returns CDR1 LNHDA and CDR2 SQIVND (reference sequence). The CDR3 covers 15 residues. The CDR3, as DNA: TGTGCCAGTAGTATCGGACAGGCTAGCACAGATACGCAGTATTTT. It codes for CASSIGQASTDTQYF.

The chain employs TRBV4-2 and TRBJ2-7, with TRBD1 matching 7 bases. CDR1 is LGHNA and CDR2 is YNFKEQ in the germline V gene. The V and J ends lost 6 bases and 2 bases, in that order; junction bases with no gene match: 10. This CDR3 comprises 15 residues. CDR3 sequence reads: CASRKEAGTAYEQYF. The CDR3 DNA follows: TGTGCCAGCAGAAAAGAAGCCGGGACAGCCTACGAGCAGTACTTC.

The genes are TRBV5-1 and TRBJ2-3; TRBD1 matches at 7 bases. The CDR3 has 15 amino acids. Germline CDR1 is SGHRS and CDR2 is YFSETQ. V shed 7 bases and J 0 bases; nucleotides not matched to a gene: 8. As DNA, the CDR3 is TGCGCCAGCCGGGACAGCAGCTCTAGCACAGATACGCAGTATTTT. Amino acid sequence: CASRDSSSSTDTQYF.

The genes are TRBV6-5 and TRBJ2-7, with a tentative D call TRBD2 (5 bases). V lost 0 bases, J lost 4 bases, and 10 bases lay in between. This CDR3 is 14 amino acids long. Germline V gives CDR1 MNHEY, CDR2 SVGAGI. In DNA form, the CDR3 reads TGTGCCAGCAGTTACTCAGAGGGCAGATACGAGCAGTACTTC. It is translated as CASSYSEGRYEQYF.

The CDR3 nucleotides are TGTGCCAGCGACCGCCGGCGCGGGGGAGAGCAGTACTTC. Translating gives CASDRRRGGEQYF. This sequence joins TRBV2 and TRBJ2-7; TRBD2 aligns across 7 bases. Looked up from germline, CDR1 is SNHLY and CDR2 is FYNNEI. The CDR3 is made up of 13 amino acids. J was trimmed by 7 bases and V by 8 bases; bases with no gene match: 11.